This T cell receptor (beta chain) is drawn from a study of T cell repertoires in cytomegalovirus infection. V gave up 4 bases and J gave up 9 bases; unmatched junction bases: 6. Per the germline V gene, CDR1 is SGHVS and CDR2 is FQNEAQ. The CDR3 runs to 14 residues. To note about this clonotype: Antigen unknown.

General study points: Identification of carriers of CMV plus the relevant HLA was achieved through cumulative public TCR beta family frequency.

One entry per CDR3 protein results from TCRdb running MiXCR on the reads. This sample has about 500,000 distinct CDR3 sequences; around a third occur once, and the top ten carry roughly 16%. The specimen was cultured PBMCs, collected from culture after CMV antigen stimulation. This clonotype was sampled from a human donor in good health (CMV status not recorded). Some clones in this sample may be carry-over from other donors' samples. The chain combines TRBV7-8 with TRBJ2-1, with 10 nucleotides matching TRBD2. The CDR3 is CASSSSGSRGEQFF. CDR3 bases: TGTGCCAGCAGCTCTAGCGGGAGTAGGGGTGAGCAGTTCTTC.